This record concerns one T cell receptor (beta chain) sequence. Its antigen remains unidentified. This entry comes from a study of cytomegalovirus exposure and HLA in healthy donors. Data came from immunoSEQ multiplex PCR; TCRdb stores just in-frame clones and leaves some out. This sample yields over 110,000 clones, of which almost 85% are seen a single time; more than 1.4% belongs to the top ten. Looked up from germline, CDR1 is GTSNPN and CDR2 is SVGIG (reference sequence). The CDR3 is made up of 14 amino acids. The V end was cut by 0 bases, the J end by 3 bases, with 11 bases between. General observations from the study: Many donors carried some public TCRs, although rarity characterized most TCR sequences.

The source material was PBMCs. The chain carries TRBV30 and TRBJ1-1; D not resolved. This receptor was obtained from a woman aged 30 to 39 in good health and CMV-seronegative. Here the CDR3 reads CAWSVNPTDTEAFF. As DNA, the CDR3 is TGTGCCTGGAGTGTAAACCCCACGGACACTGAAGCTTTCTTT.